The following is a T cell receptor (beta chain) sequence with its context. The antigen remains unidentified. The data are from a study of vaccination and CD4 T cells after COVID-19. Study-wide background: Cells received overlapping spike peptides from SARS-CoV-2, HCoV-NL63, HCoV-OC43 and HCoV-229E as stimulation. Overall study findings and caveats: SARS-CoV-2-reactive clonotypes showed a nonsignificant median rise from about 20 to 38.

With the Oncomine TCR Beta short-read assay, DNA from cultured CD4+ T cells was sequenced. TCRdb processed the PCR reads anew with MiXCR; each CDR3 protein has one entry. The sample records approximately 24,000 distinct CDR3 sequences, about 42% being singletons. Time point in this sample: late sampling 161 to 241 days after vaccination in three convalescent patients. The treatment was: roughly 11-day PBMC culture with coronavirus spike peptide pools or control peptides (ViraFEST assay). Germline CDR1 is SGHTA and CDR2 is FQGNSA. V lost 2 bases, J lost 6 bases, and 17 bases lay in between. The CDR3 has 16 amino acids.

The sequenced sample was CD4+ T cells from blood, cultured in vitro, obtained about 7 months after SARS-CoV-2 vaccination. V usage is TRBV7-2 and J usage is TRBJ2-1, with D possibly matching TRBD2 (8 bases). This TCR was sampled from a human donor who had recovered from COVID-19. CDR3 loop: CASSLQGVAGGNEQFF. The CDR3 region has the DNA TGTGCCAGCAGCTTACAGGGGGTTGCGGGAGGCAATGAGCAGTTCTTC.